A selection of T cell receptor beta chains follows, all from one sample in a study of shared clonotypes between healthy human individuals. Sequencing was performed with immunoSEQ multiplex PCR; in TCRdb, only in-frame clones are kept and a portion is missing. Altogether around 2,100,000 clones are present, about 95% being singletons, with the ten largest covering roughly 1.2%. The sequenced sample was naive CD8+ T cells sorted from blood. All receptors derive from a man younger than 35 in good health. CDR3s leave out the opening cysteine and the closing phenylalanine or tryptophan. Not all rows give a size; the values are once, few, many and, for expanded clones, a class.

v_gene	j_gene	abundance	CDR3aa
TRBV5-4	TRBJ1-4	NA	ASSWKGETNEKLF
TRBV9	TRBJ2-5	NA	ASSVALDSGFETQY
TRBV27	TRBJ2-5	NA	ASSSGTRGQETQY
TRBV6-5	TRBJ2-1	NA	ASSYGGGRNEQF
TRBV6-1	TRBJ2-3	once	ASKDLGITDTQY
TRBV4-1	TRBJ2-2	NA	ASSPRLAGANTGELF
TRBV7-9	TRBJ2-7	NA	ASSLGGVGYEQY
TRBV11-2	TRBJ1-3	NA	ASLGDGNTIY
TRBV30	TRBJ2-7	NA	AWSNVWYEQY
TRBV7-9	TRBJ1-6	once	ASSLRKGQGDSPLH
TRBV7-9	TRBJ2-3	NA	ASSSPRTRTDTQY
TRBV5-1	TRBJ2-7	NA	ASRGTSGSNYEQY
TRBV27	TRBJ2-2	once	ASMVRTGELF
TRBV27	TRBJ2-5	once	ASSFRDTRGETQY
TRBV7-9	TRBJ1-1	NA	ASSLYGTGAEAF
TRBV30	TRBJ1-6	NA	AWSVDRGYNSPLH